Each of the 20 T cell receptor beta chains below was sequenced from the same sample in a study of T cell repertoires in cytomegalovirus infection. Their antigen targets remain unknown. TCRdb used MiXCR to reprocess the reads, holding one entry per CDR3 protein. Of about 920,000 distinct CDR3 sequences listed, approximately 31% are singletons. The specimen was cultured CD8+ T cells from PBMCs, collected from culture after CMV antigen stimulation. These receptors were collected from a human donor in good health (CMV status not recorded). Some clones in this sample may be carry-over from other donors' samples.

This clonotype was detected only a few times. The chain uses TRBV19 and TRBJ1-2; 8 nucleotides agree with TRBD1. The CDR3 consists of 15 residues. Trimming cost V 4 bases and J 4 bases; bases outside gene matches: 8. Germline CDR1 and CDR2: LNHDA and SQIVND (reference sequence). The CDR3 protein is CASSNTGGFIYGYTF. The CDR3 coding sequence is TGTGCCAGTAGTAATACAGGGGGTTTCATCTATGGCTACACCTTC.

The gene calls are TRBV28 and TRBJ2-3, with TRBD2 identical over 11 bases. The CDR3 is 15 residues long. Germline V lookup: CDR1 MDHEN, CDR2 SYDVKM. Trimming removed 8 bases from V and 5 bases from J; junction bases left unmatched: 9. As DNA, the CDR3 is TGTGCCAGCGGGCTAGCGGGGGGTTGGATAGATACGCAGTATTTT. This encodes CASGLAGGWIDTQYF.

This clonotype was found a few times. The rearrangement joins TRBV7-6 to TRBJ2-3, with D unclear. Germline values: CDR1 SGHVS, CDR2 FNYEAQ. Trimming pared 2 bases from V and 4 bases from J, leaving 10 bases between. The CDR3 totals 14 residues. CDR3 sequence (DNA): TGTGCCAGCAGCTTACTCGATCTCCCAGATACGCAGTATTTT. Translating gives CASSLLDLPDTQYF.

A few counts support this clonotype. This chain links TRBV6-1 with TRBJ2-7; TRBD1 agrees at 9 bases. Germline trimming cut 6 bases from V and 4 bases from J; bases unmatched to any gene: 7. The length of the CDR3 is 14 residues. Germline CDR1 MNHNS, CDR2 SASEGT. In DNA form, the CDR3 reads TGTGCCAGCAGGATCGGACAGGGGACTTACGAGCAGTACGTC. It specifies CASRIGQGTYEQYV.

This clonotype was found many times. The J gene is TRBJ2-7, the V gene TRBV7-8, with D hard to call. Germline V CDR1 and CDR2: SGHVS, FQNEAQ. There are 14 residues in the CDR3. Between the trimmed V and J ends, which lost 5 bases and 0 bases, there was a span of 11 bases. The CDR3 sequence is CASSPDGNSYEQYF. Here the CDR3 DNA reads TGTGCCAGCAGCCCGGATGGTAACTCCTACGAGCAGTACTTC.

This rearrangement joins TRBV6-6 to TRBJ2-7; D is unclear. The germline V and J ends were trimmed by 7 bases and 3 bases, with 10 bases remaining between them. This CDR3 is built from 12 residues. CDR1 is MNHNY and CDR2 is SVGAGI in the germline V gene (reference sequence). CDR3 nucleotide sequence: TGTGCCAGCACGGCAGACAACTACGAGCAGTACGTC. This codes for CASTADNYEQYV.

The chain joins TRBV5-4 to TRBJ2-2, with TRBD1 identical over 7 bases. CDR1 SGHNT and CDR2 YYREEE come from the germline V gene (reference sequence). Trimming removed 4 bases from V and 9 bases from J; junction bases left unmatched: 15. This CDR3 contains 16 residues. The CDR3 loop reads CASSVGTDLLGRELFF. The DNA of the CDR3 is TGTGCCAGCAGCGTAGGGACAGACCTTTTGGGCAGGGAGCTGTTTTTT. The full variable domain, rest sourced from reference TRBV5-4 and TRBJ2-2, is ETGVTQSPTHLIKTRGQQVTLRCSSQSGHNTVSWYQQALGQGPQFIFQYYREEENGRGNFPPRFSGLQFPNYSSELNVNALELDDSALYLCASSVGTDLLGRELFFGEGSRLTVL.

This clonotype was observed many times. This chain links TRBV7-2 with TRBJ2-1, with 7 bases fitting TRBD1. The germline CDR1 and CDR2 sequences are SGHTA and FQGNSA. The ends lost 5 bases at V and 4 bases at J; junction bases unmatched: 8. This CDR3 is 15 amino acids long. The chain's CDR3 is CASSPSTGPYNEQFF. CDR3 DNA sequence: TGTGCCAGCAGCCCTTCGACAGGGCCGTACAATGAGCAGTTCTTC.

This rearrangement joins TRBV7-2 to TRBJ1-1; no clear D. This CDR3 comprises 14 residues. The ends were cut back, 4 bases at V and 4 bases at J, with 13 bases in the middle. The germline gives CDR1 SGHTA, CDR2 FQGNSA. The CDR3 reads CASSWHEYGTEAFF. CDR3 sequence (DNA): TGTGCCAGCAGCTGGCATGAGTATGGCACTGAAGCTTTCTTT. Combining the CDR3 with reference TRBV7-2 and TRBJ1-1 gives the whole variable domain GAGVSQSPSNKVTEKGKDVELRCDPISGHTALYWYRQSLGQGLEFLIYFQGNSAPDKSGLPSDRFSAERTGGSVSTLTIQRTQQEDSAVYLCASSWHEYGTEAFFGQGTRLTVV.

This clonotype was picked up many times. V usage is TRBV7-3 and J usage is TRBJ2-5, with D perhaps matching TRBD2 (7 bases). V dropped 4 bases and J dropped 4 bases, with 16 bases sitting between them. Looked up from germline, CDR1 is SGHTA and CDR2 is FQGTGA. This CDR3 region has 15 residues. The CDR3 protein is CASSSSGGRGETQYF. DNA of the CDR3: TGTGCCAGCAGCTCATCCGGGGGGCGCGGAGAGACCCAGTACTTC.

About this clonotype itself: The germline gene is not matched at one end of the junction; a read error may be the cause. The rearrangement links TRBV7-9 to TRBJ2-1, with TRBD1 as a possible D gene (5 bases). CDR3 length: 15 residues. The germline V gene encodes CDR1 SEHNR and CDR2 FQNEAQ (reference sequence). The CDR3 reads CGSSTGQGYYNEQFF. The CDR3, as DNA: TGTGGCAGCAGCACCGGGCAGGGCTACTACAATGAGCAGTTCTTC.

This clonotype was counted many times. V is TRBV7-8 and J is TRBJ1-5; no definite D call. The CDR3 has 13 residues. Germline V gene sequence: CDR1 SGHVS, CDR2 FQNEAQ. The ends were cut back, 4 bases at V and 2 bases at J, with 6 bases in the middle. CDR3 residues: CASSSAGNQPQHF. The CDR3 region has the DNA TGTGCCAGCAGCTCCGCGGGCAATCAGCCCCAGCATTTT. The entire variable domain, with the rest obtained from reference TRBV7-8 and TRBJ1-5, is as follows: GAGVSQSPRYKVAKRGQDVALRCDPISGHVSLFWYQQALGQGPEFLTYFQNEAQLDKSGLPSDRFFAERPEGSVSTLKIQRTQQEDSAVYLCASSSAGNQPQHFGDGTRLSIL.

At least ten counts were recorded for this clonotype. V and J are TRBV7-8 and TRBJ1-5; 7 bases map to TRBD1. Germline V CDR1 and CDR2: SGHVS, FQNEAQ. This CDR3 has 16 amino acids. The V gene end was trimmed by 5 bases and the J gene end by 0 bases; junction bases not matched to a gene: 7. The chain's CDR3 is CASSAEQGYSNQPQHF. CDR3 coding DNA: TGTGCCAGCAGCGCGGAACAGGGGTATAGCAATCAGCCCCAGCATTTT.

This clonotype turned up a few times. The gene calls are TRBV12-3 or TRBV12-4 and TRBJ2-5; the match to TRBD2 covers 7 bases. V shed 3 bases, J shed 5 bases, and the junction held 3 bases outside the gene matches. This CDR3 is 13 amino acids long. The CDR3 region has the DNA TGTGCCAGCAGTTTCGGGGGGAAGGAGACCCAGTACTTC. Encoded protein: CASSFGGKETQYF.

This clonotype was seen more than once but under ten times. The V call is TRBV6-5, the J call TRBJ1-2; possibly TRBD1 for D (5 bases). The CDR3 runs 13 residues. Trimming stripped 2 bases from V and 7 bases from J, with 11 bases between. Germline assignment: CDR1 MNHEY and CDR2 SVGAGI. The CDR3 coding sequence is TGTGCCAGCAGTTACGGGGCGACCGGTGGCTACACCTTC. This translates into CASSYGATGGYTF.

The chain carries TRBV12-3 or TRBV12-4 and TRBJ2-1; TRBD2 agrees at 12 bases. V dropped 7 bases and J dropped 7; count of bases not matched to a gene: 11. The CDR3 spans 16 residues. CDR3 DNA sequence: TGTGCCAGCACCGCTAGCGGGGGGGCCTGGGTTAATGAGCAGTTCTTC. Amino acids: CASTASGGAWVNEQFF.

The chain carries TRBV27 and TRBJ1-4; weak D call: TRBD1 (6 bases). The CDR3 sequence is 15 residues long. Per the germline V gene, CDR1 is MNHEY and CDR2 is SMNVEV (reference sequence). Between the trimmed V and J ends, which lost 5 bases and 7 bases, there was a span of 17 bases. As DNA, the CDR3 is TGTGCCAGCAGTCCTACGGCAGGGGTTAGTGAAAAACTGTTTTTT. Translated, it gives CASSPTAGVSEKLFF.

The chain has TRBV24-1 and TRBJ2-1; 7 bases map to TRBD1. V was pared by 0 bases and J by 9 bases, with 4 bases of the junction left unmatched. Germline V gene sequence: CDR1 KGHDR, CDR2 SFDVKD. There are 14 residues in the CDR3. The DNA for the CDR3 is TGTGCCACCAGTGATTTGACAGGGGCGGGTGAGCAGTTCTTC. Its translation: CATSDLTGAGEQFF.

This clonotype was detected only a few times. The chain employs TRBV12-3 or TRBV12-4 and TRBJ1-2; D ambiguous. CDR3 size: 13 residues. V dropped 1 base and J dropped 3 bases, with 6 bases sitting between them. The CDR3 DNA sequence: TGTGCCAGCAGTTTAGTGGGGTACTATGGCTACACCTTC. Translation gives CASSLVGYYGYTF.

J is TRBJ2-1 and V is TRBV27, with no clear D. V lost 3 bases, J lost 10 bases, and 13 bases lay in between. Germline V CDR1 and CDR2: MNHEY, SMNVEV (reference sequence). The CDR3 runs to 13 residues. The CDR3: CASSFRPLGEQFF. CDR3 in DNA: TGTGCCAGCAGTTTTAGGCCGCTCGGAGAGCAGTTCTTC.